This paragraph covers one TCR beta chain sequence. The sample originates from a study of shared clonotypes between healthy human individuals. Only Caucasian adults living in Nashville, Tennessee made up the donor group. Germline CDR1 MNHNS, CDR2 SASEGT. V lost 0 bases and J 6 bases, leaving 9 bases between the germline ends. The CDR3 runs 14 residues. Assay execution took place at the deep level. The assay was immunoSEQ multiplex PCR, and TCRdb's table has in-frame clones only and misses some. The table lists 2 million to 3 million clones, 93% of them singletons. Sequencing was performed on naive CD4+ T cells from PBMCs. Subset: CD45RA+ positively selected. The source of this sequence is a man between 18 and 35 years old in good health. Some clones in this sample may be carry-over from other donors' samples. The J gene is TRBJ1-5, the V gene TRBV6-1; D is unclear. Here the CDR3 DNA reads TGTGCCAGCAGTGAAGCGCACCGGGGTCAGCCCCAGCATTTT. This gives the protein CASSEAHRGQPQHF.